This TCR beta chain was identified during a study of metastatic and nonmetastatic thyroid tumors. Through MiXCR, TCRdb re-clonotyped the PCR reads. The sample holds about 7,900 clones, approximately 30% seen once. CDR3 size: 14 residues. V trimming: 4 bases; J trimming: 4 bases; junction bases outside the gene matches: 2. Germline lookup yields CDR1 DFQATT and CDR2 SNEGSKA (reference sequence). Patients underwent thyroid surgery, and none had received any treatment before it. V and J are TRBV20-1 and TRBJ2-2, with 11 bases matching TRBD1. The receptor comes from a female donor with papillary thyroid cancer or a benign thyroid nodule (not recorded which). Some clones in this sample may be carry-over from other donors' samples. Sequencing was performed on adjacent normal tissue. The CDR3 reads CSAMGTGGTGELFF. The CDR3 DNA reads TGCAGTGCTATGGGGACAGGGGGCACCGGGGAGCTGTTTTTT.